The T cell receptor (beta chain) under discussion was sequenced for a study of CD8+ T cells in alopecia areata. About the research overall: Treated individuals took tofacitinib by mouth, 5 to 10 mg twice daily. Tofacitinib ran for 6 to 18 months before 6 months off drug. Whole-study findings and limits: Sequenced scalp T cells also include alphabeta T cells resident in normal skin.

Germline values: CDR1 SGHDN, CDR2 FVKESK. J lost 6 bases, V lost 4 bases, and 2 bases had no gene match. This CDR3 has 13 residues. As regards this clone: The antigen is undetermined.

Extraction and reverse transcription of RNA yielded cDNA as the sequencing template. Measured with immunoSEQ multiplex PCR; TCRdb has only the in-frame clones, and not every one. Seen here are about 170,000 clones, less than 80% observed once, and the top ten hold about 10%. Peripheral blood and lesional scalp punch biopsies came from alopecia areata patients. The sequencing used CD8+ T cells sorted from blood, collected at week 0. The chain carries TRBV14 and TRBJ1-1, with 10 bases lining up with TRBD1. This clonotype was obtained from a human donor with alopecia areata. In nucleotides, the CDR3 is TGTGCCAGCAGCCCGACAGGGGGCCCTGAAGCTTTCTTT. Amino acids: CASSPTGGPEAFF.